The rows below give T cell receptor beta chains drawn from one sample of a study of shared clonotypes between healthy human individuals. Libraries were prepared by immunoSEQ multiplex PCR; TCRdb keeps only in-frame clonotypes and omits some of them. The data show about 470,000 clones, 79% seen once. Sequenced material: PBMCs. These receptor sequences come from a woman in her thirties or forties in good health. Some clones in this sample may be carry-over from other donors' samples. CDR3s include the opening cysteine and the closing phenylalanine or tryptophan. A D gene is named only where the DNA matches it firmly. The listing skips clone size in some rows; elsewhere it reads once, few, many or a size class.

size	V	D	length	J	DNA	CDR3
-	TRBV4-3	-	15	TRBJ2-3	TGCGCCAGCAGCCAAGATGGGGCCCGAGGGGATACGCAGTATTTT	CASSQDGARGDTQYF
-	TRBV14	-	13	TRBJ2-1	TGTGCCAGCAGCCCGACACAGTACAATGAGCAGTTCTTC	CASSPTQYNEQFF
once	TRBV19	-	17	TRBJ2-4	TGTGCCAGTAGTATCTGGTCTGGGGCTGGGGCCAAAAACATTCAGTACTTC	CASSIWSGAGAKNIQYF
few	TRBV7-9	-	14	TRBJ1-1	TGTGCCAGCAGCTTAGCCCGTAGTAGGGGAGAAGCTTTCTTT	CASSLARSRGEAFF
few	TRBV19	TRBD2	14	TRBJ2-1	TGTGCCAGTAGTAAGGCGGGAGCGGTTAATGAGCAGTTCTTC	CASSKAGAVNEQFF
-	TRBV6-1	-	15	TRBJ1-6	TGTGCCAGCAGTGACAGGACAGCAACGAATTCACCCCTCCACTTT	CASSDRTATNSPLHF
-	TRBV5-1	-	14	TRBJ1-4	TGCGCCAGCAGCTTCCGGGACATAGACGAAAAACTGTTTTTT	CASSFRDIDEKLFF
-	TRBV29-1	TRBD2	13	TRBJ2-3	TGCAGCCTAACTAGCGGGAGTACAGATACGCAGTATTTT	CSLTSGSTDTQYF
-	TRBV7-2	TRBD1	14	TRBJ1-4	TGTGCCAGCAGCCTCACAGGGGATAATGAAAAACTGTTTTTT	CASSLTGDNEKLFF
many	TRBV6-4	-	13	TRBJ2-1	TGTGCCAGCAGTGAGAACTCCTACAATGAGCAGTTCTTC	CASSENSYNEQFF
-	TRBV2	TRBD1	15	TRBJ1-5	TGTGCCAGCAGTGAAGCGGGACAGAAGAATCAGCCCCAGCATTTT	CASSEAGQKNQPQHF